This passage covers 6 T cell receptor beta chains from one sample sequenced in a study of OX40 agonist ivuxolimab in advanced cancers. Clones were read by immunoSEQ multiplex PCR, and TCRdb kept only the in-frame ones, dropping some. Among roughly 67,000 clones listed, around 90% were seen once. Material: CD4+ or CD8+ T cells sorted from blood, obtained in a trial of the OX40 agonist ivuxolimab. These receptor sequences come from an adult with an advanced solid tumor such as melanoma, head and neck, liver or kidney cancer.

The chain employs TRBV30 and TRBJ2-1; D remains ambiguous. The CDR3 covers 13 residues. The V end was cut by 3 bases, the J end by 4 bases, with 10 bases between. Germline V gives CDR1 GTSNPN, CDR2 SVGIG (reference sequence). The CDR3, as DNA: TGTGCCTGGAGCCTCGACCAGTACAATGAGCAGTTCTTC. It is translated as CAWSLDQYNEQFF.

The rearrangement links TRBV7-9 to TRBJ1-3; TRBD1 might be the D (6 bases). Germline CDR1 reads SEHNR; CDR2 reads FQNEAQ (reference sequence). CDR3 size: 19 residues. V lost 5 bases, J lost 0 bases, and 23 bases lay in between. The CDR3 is CASSPLGVRTANSGNTIYF. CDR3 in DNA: TGTGCCAGCAGCCCCCTCGGTGTCAGGACAGCAAACTCTGGAAACACCATATATTTT.

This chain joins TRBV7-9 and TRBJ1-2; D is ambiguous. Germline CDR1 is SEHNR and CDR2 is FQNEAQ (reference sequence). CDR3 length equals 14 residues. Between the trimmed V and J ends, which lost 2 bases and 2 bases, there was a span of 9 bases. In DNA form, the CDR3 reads TGTGCCAGCAGCTTAATGGCCACGAACTATGGCTACACCTTC. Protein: CASSLMATNYGYTF.

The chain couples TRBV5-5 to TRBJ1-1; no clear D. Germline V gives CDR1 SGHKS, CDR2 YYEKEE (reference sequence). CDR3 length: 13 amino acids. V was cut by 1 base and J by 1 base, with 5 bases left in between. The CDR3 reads CASSLRPNTEAFF. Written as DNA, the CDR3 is TGTGCCAGCAGCTTGCGACCGAACACTGAAGCTTTCTTT.

CDR3 in amino acids: CASSIGGRGAGTDTQYF. CDR3 nucleotides: TGTGCCAGTAGTATAGGCGGACGAGGGGCCGGCACAGATACGCAGTATTTT. This chain links TRBV19 with TRBJ2-3; possibly TRBD1 or TRBD2 for D (5 bases each). The V gene lost 1 base and the J gene lost 1 base, with 15 bases spanning the gap. CDR3 size: 17 residues. Germline V lookup: CDR1 LNHDA, CDR2 SQIVND (reference sequence).

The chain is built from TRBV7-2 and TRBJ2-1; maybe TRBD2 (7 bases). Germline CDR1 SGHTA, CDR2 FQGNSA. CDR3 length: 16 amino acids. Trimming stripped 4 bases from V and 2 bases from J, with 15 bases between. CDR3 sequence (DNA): TGTGCCAGCAGCTCAAGCGGGACAACTCCCTACAATGAGCAGTTCTTC. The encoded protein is CASSSSGTTPYNEQFF.